One sample yielded the 5 T cell receptor beta chains listed below, sequenced in a study of T-cell reconstitution after alpha-beta-depleted transplantation in children. Using unique molecular identifiers, the investigators prepared the TCRbeta library. Using its own MiXCR run on the PCR reads, TCRdb lists one record per CDR3 protein. Of approximately 290,000 distinct CDR3 sequences in the sample, roughly 12% were seen once. The material was peripheral blood, obtained 180 days after TCRalphabeta/CD19-depleted stem cell transplant. The receptors here all came from a male patient between 2 and 10 years old who had a stem cell transplant for chronic granulomatous disease, so the T cells may come from the graft donor.

This clonotype occurred many times. The chain carries TRBV20-1 and TRBJ1-3; D is ambiguous. The germline CDR1 and CDR2 sequences are DFQATT and SNEGSKA (reference sequence). The CDR3 extends over 15 amino acids. With 2 bases removed from V and 0 bases from J, the gap between germline ends came to 11 bases. For the CDR3, the DNA is TGCAGTGCTAGATTTCGGCGGCTCTCTGGAAACACCATATATTTT. It codes for CSARFRRLSGNTIYF.

In regard to this clonotype: A much more abundant neighbour one base away suggests this may be a read error. The rearrangement uses TRBV15 and TRBJ2-6, with TRBD2 matching 10 bases. Looked up from germline, CDR1 is LNHNV and CDR2 is YYDKDF (reference sequence). CDR3 length equals 18 residues. The CDR3 loop is CATSSLTSGTSGANGLTF. CDR3 coding DNA: TGTGCCACCAGCAGTTTAACTAGCGGGACATCTGGGGCCAACGGCCTGACTTTC. Combining the CDR3 with reference TRBV15 and TRBJ2-6 gives the whole variable domain DAMVIQNPRYQVTQFGKPVTLSCSQTLNHNVMYWYQQKSSQAPKLLFHYYDKDFNNEADTPDNFQSRRPNTSFCFLDIRSPGLGDTAMYLCATSSLTSGTSGANGLTFGAGSRLTVL.

This clonotype was seen ten or more times. This chain uses TRBV5-5 with TRBJ1-3; D ambiguous. From germline, CDR1 is SGHKS and CDR2 YYEKEE (reference sequence). V lost 3 bases and J 0 bases, leaving 10 bases between the germline ends. There are 15 residues in the CDR3. CDR3 DNA sequence: TGTGCCAGCAGCTCAGACCGTCTCTCTGGAAACACCATATATTTT. This codes for CASSSDRLSGNTIYF.

Ten or more counts support this clonotype. The V and J genes are TRBV7-9 and TRBJ2-7; weak D call: TRBD2 (6 bases). Deletions cut 3 bases from V and 2 bases from J, with 17 bases between. CDR1 is SEHNR and CDR2 is FQNEAQ in the germline V gene (reference sequence). CDR3 length equals 16 residues. CDR3 protein: CASSLSRGKGTYEQYF. For the CDR3, the DNA is TGTGCCAGCAGCTTGTCCCGGGGGAAGGGGACCTACGAGCAGTACTTC.

This clonotype was observed at least ten times. J is TRBJ2-3 and V is TRBV5-4, with 10 bases that match TRBD2. The V and J ends lost 1 base and 3 bases, in that order; junction bases with no gene match: 17. This CDR3 is 20 amino acids long. From germline, CDR1 is SGHNT and CDR2 YYREEE (reference sequence). In DNA, the CDR3 is TGTGCCAGCAGCTTGAACCCCCGGAGCGGGGGGGGCCACCAAACAGATACGCAGTATTTT. Protein product: CASSLNPRSGGGHQTDTQYF.